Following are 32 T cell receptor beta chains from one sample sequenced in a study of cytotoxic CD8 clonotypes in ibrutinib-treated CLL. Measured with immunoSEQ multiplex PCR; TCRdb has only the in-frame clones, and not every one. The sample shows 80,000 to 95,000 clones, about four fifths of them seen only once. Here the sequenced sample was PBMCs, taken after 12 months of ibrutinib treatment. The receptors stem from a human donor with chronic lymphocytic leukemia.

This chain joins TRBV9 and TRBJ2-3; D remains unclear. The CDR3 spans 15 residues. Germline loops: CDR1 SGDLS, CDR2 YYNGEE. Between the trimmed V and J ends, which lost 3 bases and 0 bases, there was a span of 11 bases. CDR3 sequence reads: CASSATAPSTDTQYF. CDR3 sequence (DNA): TGTGCCAGCAGCGCGACCGCCCCTAGCACAGATACGCAGTATTTT.

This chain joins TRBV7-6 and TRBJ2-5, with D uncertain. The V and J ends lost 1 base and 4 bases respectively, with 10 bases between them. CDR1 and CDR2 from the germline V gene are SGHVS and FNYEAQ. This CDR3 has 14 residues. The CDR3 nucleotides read TGTGCCAGCAGCTTAGGGGGTCACCTAGAGACCCAGTACTTC. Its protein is CASSLGGHLETQYF. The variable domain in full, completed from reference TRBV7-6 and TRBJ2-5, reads GAGVSQSPRYKVTKRGQDVALRCDPISGHVSLYWYRQALGQGPEFLTYFNYEAQQDKSGLPNDRFSAERPEGSISTLTIQRTEQRDSAMYRCASSLGGHLETQYFGPGTRLLVL.

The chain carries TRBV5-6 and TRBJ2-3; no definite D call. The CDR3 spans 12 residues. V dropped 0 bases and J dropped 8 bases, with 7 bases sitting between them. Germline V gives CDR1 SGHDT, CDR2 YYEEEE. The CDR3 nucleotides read TGTGCCAGCAGCTTGGAGACGGGTACGCAGTATTTT. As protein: CASSLETGTQYF.

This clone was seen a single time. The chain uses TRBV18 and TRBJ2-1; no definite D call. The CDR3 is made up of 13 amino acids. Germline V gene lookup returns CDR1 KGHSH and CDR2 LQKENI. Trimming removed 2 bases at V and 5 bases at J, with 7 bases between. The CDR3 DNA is TGTGCCAGCTCACCAGGCTCAAACAATGAGCAGTTCTTC. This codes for CASSPGSNNEQFF.

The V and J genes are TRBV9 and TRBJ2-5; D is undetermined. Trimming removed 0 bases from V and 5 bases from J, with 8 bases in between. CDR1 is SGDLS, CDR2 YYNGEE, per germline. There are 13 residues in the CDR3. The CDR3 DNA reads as TGTGCCAGCAGCGTAGACCCCCCGGAGACCCAGTACTTC. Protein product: CASSVDPPETQYF.

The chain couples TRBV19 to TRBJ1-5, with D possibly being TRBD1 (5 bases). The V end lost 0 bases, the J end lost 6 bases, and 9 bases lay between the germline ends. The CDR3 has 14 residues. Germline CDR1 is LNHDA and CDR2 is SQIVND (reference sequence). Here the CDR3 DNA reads TGTGCCAGTAGTATAGAGGGGGTGGGTCAGCCCCAGCATTTT. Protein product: CASSIEGVGQPQHF.

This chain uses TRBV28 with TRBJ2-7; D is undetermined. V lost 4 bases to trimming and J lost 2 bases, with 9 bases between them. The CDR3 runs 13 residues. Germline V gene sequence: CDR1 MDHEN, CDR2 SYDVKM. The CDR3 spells CASSSALTYEQYF. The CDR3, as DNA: TGTGCCAGCAGTTCCGCTCTCACCTACGAGCAGTACTTC.

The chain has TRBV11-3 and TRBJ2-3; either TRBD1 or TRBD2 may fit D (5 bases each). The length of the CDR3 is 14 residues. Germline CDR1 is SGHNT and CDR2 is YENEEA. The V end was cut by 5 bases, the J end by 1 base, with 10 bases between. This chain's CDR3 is CASSPQGGTDTQYF. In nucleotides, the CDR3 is TGTGCCAGCAGCCCCCAGGGAGGCACAGATACGCAGTATTTT.

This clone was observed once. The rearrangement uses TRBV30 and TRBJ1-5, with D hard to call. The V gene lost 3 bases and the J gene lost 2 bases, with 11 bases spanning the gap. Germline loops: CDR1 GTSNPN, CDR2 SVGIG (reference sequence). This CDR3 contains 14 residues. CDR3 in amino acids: CAWRLKKGNQPQHF. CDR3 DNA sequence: TGTGCCTGGAGGCTTAAGAAGGGCAATCAGCCCCAGCATTTT.

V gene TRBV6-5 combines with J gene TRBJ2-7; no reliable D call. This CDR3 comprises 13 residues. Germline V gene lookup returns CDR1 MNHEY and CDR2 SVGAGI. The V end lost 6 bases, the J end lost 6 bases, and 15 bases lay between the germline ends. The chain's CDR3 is CASSPVVEGEQYF. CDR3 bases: TGTGCCAGCAGCCCGGTCGTGGAAGGCGAGCAGTACTTC.

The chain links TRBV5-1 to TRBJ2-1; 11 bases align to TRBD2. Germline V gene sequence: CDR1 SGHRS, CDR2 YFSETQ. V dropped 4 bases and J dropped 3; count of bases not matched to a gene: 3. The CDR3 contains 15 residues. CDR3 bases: TGCGCCAGCAGCCAGACTAGCGGGGACTACAATGAGCAGTTCTTC. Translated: CASSQTSGDYNEQFF.

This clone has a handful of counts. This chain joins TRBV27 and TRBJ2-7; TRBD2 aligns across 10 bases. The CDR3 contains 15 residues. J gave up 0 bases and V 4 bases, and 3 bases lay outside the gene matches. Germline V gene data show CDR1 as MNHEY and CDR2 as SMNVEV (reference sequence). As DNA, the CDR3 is TGTGCCAGCAGTTACCGGACTAGCGGCTCCTACGAGCAGTACTTC. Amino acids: CASSYRTSGSYEQYF.

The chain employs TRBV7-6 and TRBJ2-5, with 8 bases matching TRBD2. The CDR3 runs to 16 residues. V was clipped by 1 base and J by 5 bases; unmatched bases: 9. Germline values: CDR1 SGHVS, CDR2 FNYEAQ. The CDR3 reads CASSLVVAGRGETQYF. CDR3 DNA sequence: TGTGCCAGCAGCTTAGTGGTAGCGGGGAGAGGGGAGACCCAGTACTTC.

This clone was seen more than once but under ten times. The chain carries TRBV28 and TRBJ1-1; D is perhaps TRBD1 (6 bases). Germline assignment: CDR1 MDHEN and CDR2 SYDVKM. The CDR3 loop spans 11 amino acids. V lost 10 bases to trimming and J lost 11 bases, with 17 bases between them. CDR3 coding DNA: TGTGCCACCAAGGGGGTGTTGGAGGCTTTCTTT. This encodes CATKGVLEAFF.

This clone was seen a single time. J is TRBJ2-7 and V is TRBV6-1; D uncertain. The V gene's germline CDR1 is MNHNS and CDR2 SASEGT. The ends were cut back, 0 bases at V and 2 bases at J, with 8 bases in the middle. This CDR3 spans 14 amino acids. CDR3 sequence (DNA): TGTGCCAGCAGTGAAGCGAGCCTAACCTACGAGCAGTACTTC. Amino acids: CASSEASLTYEQYF.

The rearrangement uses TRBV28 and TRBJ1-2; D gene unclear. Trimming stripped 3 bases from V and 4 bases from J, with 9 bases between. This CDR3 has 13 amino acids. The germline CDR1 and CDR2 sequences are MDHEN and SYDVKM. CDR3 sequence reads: CASSFSEGYGYTF. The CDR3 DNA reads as TGTGCCAGCAGTTTCTCCGAGGGCTATGGCTACACCTTC.

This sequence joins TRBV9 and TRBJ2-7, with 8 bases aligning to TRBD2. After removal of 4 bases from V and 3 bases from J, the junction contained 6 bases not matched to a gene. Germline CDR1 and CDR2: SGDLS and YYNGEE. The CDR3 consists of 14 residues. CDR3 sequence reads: CASSPQAGGYEQYF. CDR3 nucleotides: TGTGCCAGCAGCCCCCAGGCGGGAGGCTACGAGCAGTACTTC.

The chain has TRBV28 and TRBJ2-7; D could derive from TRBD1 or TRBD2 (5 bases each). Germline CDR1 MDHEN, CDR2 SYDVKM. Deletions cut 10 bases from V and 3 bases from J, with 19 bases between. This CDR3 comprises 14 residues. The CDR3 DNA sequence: TGTGCCACCGGGGCCAACGGGGCAGACTACGAGCAGTACTTC. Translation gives CATGANGADYEQYF.

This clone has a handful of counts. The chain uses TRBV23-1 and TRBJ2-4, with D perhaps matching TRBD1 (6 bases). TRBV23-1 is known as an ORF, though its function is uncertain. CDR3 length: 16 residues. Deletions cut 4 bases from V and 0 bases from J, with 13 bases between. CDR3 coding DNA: TGCGCCAGCAGTCGCCGGGACACCCTAGCCAAAAACATTCAGTACTTC. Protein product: CASSRRDTLAKNIQYF.

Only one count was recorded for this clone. The CDR3 DNA is TGTGCCAGCAGTTACCAGAGGGAAGCGGATTACGAGCAGTACTTC. Translated, it gives CASSYQREADYEQYF. This chain connects TRBV6-5 to TRBJ2-7, with D perhaps matching TRBD2 (5 bases). The CDR3 length is 15 residues. V was shortened by 2 bases and J by 4 bases, with 15 bases between the two germline ends. CDR1 MNHEY and CDR2 SVGAGI come from the germline V gene.

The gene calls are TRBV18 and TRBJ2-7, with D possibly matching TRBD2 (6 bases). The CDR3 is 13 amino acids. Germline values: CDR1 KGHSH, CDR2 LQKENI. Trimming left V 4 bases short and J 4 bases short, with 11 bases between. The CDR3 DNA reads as TGTGCCAGCTCACTCGGGGAGGTTTACGAGCAGTACTTC. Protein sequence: CASSLGEVYEQYF.

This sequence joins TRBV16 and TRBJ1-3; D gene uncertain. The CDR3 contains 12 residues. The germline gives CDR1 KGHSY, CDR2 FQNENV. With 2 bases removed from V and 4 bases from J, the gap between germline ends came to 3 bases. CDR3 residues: CASSQAGNTIYF. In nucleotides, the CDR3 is TGTGCCAGCAGCCAAGCGGGAAACACCATATATTTT.

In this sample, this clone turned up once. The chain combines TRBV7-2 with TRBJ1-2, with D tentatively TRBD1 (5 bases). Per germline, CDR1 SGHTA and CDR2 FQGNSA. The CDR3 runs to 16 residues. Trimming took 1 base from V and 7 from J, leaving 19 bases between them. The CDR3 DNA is TGTGCCAGCAGCTTAGTCGGTGGGGGAGAGCCCCTTGGCTACACCTTC. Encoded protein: CASSLVGGGEPLGYTF.

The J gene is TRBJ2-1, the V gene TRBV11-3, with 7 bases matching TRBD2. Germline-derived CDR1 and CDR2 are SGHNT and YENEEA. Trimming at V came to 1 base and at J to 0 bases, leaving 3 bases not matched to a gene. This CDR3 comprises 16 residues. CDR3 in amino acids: CASSLVSGTSYNEQFF. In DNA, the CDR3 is TGTGCCAGCAGCTTAGTGAGCGGGACCTCCTACAATGAGCAGTTCTTC.

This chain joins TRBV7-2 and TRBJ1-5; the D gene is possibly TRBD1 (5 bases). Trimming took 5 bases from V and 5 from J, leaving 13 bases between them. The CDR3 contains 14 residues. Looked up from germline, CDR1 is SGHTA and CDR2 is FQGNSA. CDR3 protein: CASSRGGADQPQHF. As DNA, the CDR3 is TGTGCCAGCAGCCGGGGGGGTGCGGATCAGCCCCAGCATTTT.

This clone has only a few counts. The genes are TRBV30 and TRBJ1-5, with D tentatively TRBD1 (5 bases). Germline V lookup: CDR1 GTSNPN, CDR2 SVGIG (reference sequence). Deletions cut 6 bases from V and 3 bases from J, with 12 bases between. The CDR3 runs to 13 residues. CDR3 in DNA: TGTGCCTGCGCGACAGAGCACAATCAGCCCCAGCATTTT. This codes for CACATEHNQPQHF.

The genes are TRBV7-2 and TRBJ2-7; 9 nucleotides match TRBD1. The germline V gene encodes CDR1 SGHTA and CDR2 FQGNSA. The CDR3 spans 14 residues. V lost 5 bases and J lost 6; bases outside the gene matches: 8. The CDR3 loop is CASSSRGQGSEQYF. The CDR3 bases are TGTGCCAGCAGCAGTCGGGGACAGGGCAGCGAGCAGTACTTC.

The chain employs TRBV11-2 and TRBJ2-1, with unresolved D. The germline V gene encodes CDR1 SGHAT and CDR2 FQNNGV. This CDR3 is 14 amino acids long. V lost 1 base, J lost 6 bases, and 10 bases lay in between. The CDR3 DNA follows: TGTGCCAGCAGCTTAGCCCAGGCCTTCAATGAGCAGTTCTTC. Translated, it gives CASSLAQAFNEQFF.

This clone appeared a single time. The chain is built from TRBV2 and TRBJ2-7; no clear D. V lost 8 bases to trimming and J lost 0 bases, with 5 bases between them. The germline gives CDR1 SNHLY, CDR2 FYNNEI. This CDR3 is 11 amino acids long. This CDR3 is CASGYSYEQYF. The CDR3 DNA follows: TGTGCCAGCGGATACTCCTACGAGCAGTACTTC.

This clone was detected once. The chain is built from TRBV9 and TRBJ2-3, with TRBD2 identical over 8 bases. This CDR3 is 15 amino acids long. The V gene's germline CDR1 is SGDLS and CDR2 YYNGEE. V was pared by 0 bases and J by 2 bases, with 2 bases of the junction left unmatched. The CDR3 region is CASSVVAGSTDTQYF. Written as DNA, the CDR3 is TGTGCCAGCAGCGTAGTAGCGGGGTCCACAGATACGCAGTATTTT.

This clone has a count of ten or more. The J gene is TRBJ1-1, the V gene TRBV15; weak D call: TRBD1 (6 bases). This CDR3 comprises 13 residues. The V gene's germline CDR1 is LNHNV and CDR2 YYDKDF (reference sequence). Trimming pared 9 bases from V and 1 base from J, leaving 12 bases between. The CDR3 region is CATAGAPNTEAFF. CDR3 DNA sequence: TGTGCCACGGCAGGGGCGCCGAACACTGAAGCTTTCTTT.

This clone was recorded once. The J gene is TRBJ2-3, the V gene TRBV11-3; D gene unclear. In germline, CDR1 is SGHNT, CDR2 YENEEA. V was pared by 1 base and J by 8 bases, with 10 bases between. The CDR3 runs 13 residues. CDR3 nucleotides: TGTGCCAGCAGCTTAGCCCCGTCGGGTACGCAGTATTTT. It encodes CASSLAPSGTQYF.